The clone carrying this T cell receptor beta chain is large (0.1 to 1%) in the sample. The antigen remains undetermined. These data originate in a study of PD-1 blockade in classical Hodgkin lymphoma. Brentuximab vedotin exposure varied among the patients, all of whom had relapsed after autologous stem cell transplantation. Overall study results and limits: Complete responders entered with baseline diversity on par with newly diagnosed patients, the results showed.

Assay: immunoSEQ multiplex PCR; the TCRdb copy retains only in-frame clones and omits some. The repertoire holds about 86,000 clones, with roughly nine tenths as singletons. This CDR3 is built from 14 residues. V was cut by 6 bases and J by 7 bases, with 15 bases left in between. Germline V gene lookup returns CDR1 SNHLY and CDR2 FYNNEI. This clonotype originated in a human donor with classical Hodgkin lymphoma. The gene calls are TRBV2 and TRBJ1-4; possibly TRBD1 for D (5 bases). Sample: peripheral blood mononuclear cells (PBMCs), taken before the second cycle of nivolumab. The CDR3 nucleotides read TGTGCCAGCAGGTTGGAGGGGTCCGGTGAAAAACTGTTTTTT. Its translation is CASRLEGSGEKLFF.